Listed here are 25 T cell receptor beta chains from one sample, sequenced in a study of control samples from healthy donors and cancer patients (dated by TCRdb to about 2020). The library was prepared using the immunoSEQ multiplex PCR assay. In its TCRdb copy, this immuneACCESS table keeps in-frame sequences only and misses some clones. Where compared with another copy, unresolved V genes explain less than half of these, and the others have no known cause. The sample profile shows about 18,000 clones; 80% to 85% of them were found once. The ten largest clones capture 29% of the sample. The sequenced sample was PBMCs. These receptor sequences come from an older man with head and neck cancer.

The chain recombines TRBV27 with TRBJ1-2, with D maybe TRBD1 (6 bases). Trimming took off 1 base at V and 4 bases at J, with 10 bases between the two ends. Germline loops: CDR1 MNHEY, CDR2 SMNVEV (reference sequence). This CDR3 is 14 amino acids long. CDR3 protein: CASSLYGGAYGYTF. The CDR3 DNA sequence: TGTGCCAGCAGTTTATATGGGGGGGCCTATGGCTACACCTTC.

V and J are TRBV5-4 and TRBJ2-5, with TRBD2 identical over 8 bases. The V and J ends lost 0 bases and 4 bases, in that order; junction bases with no gene match: 5. CDR1 is SGHNT and CDR2 is YYREEE in the germline V gene (reference sequence). This CDR3 is 15 amino acids long. CDR3: CASSLGGGQGETQYF. The CDR3 coding sequence is TGTGCCAGCAGCTTGGGCGGGGGGCAGGGAGAGACCCAGTACTTC. Filled out from reference TRBV5-4 and TRBJ2-5, the complete variable domain reads ETGVTQSPTHLIKTRGQQVTLRCSSQSGHNTVSWYQQALGQGPQFIFQYYREEENGRGNFPPRFSGLQFPNYSSELNVNALELDDSALYLCASSLGGGQGETQYFGPGTRLLVL.

V gene TRBV6-1 combines with J gene TRBJ2-4; D is ambiguous. Germline V gene sequence: CDR1 MNHNS, CDR2 SASEGT. The CDR3 covers 14 residues. V was cut by 3 bases and J by 9 bases, with 15 bases left in between. CDR3 sequence reads: CASSDPSLIGIQYF. The CDR3 DNA follows: TGTGCCAGCAGTGATCCTTCGTTGATCGGCATTCAGTACTTC.

This clone appeared a single time. This rearrangement joins TRBV6-6 to TRBJ1-1, with 8 nucleotides matching TRBD1. Germline CDR1 is MNHNY and CDR2 is SVGAGI (reference sequence). Trimming at V came to 6 bases and at J to 6 bases, leaving 9 bases not matched to a gene. The CDR3 has 14 amino acids. The CDR3 DNA follows: TGTGCCAGCAGAACCGGACAGGGTTTGGCTGAAGCTTTCTTT. This sequence encodes CASRTGQGLAEAFF.

The gene calls are TRBV19 and TRBJ2-2, with a possible D match to TRBD2 (5 bases). With 10 bases removed from V and 2 bases from J, the gap between germline ends came to 14 bases. There are 14 residues in the CDR3. Germline V lookup: CDR1 LNHDA, CDR2 SQIVND (reference sequence). The CDR3 reads CATGWGSNTGELFF. In DNA, the CDR3 is TGTGCCACGGGATGGGGATCCAACACCGGGGAGCTGTTTTTT.

The chain uses TRBV6-1 and TRBJ1-3, with D possibly matching TRBD1 (5 bases). The germline CDR1 and CDR2 sequences are MNHNS and SASEGT. V dropped 3 bases and J dropped 0 bases, with 12 bases sitting between them. CDR3 length equals 16 residues. The CDR3 DNA sequence: TGTGCCAGCAGTGATCCGGGACTATCCTCTGGAAACACCATATATTTT. Amino acid sequence: CASSDPGLSSGNTIYF.

This sequence joins TRBV4-1 and TRBJ1-1, with D possibly being TRBD1 (5 bases). The CDR3 has 17 residues. Trimming pared 1 base from V and 0 bases from J, leaving 15 bases between. CDR1 is MGHRA, CDR2 YSYEKL, per germline. CDR3 DNA: TGCGCCAGCAGCCAAGTAGTGGGGGTACTTATGAACACTGAAGCTTTCTTT. Translation: CASSQVVGVLMNTEAFF.

The chain combines TRBV6-6 with TRBJ2-1, with D perhaps assigned TRBD1 or TRBD2 (8 bases each). The CDR3 has 19 residues. The germline CDR1 and CDR2 sequences are MNHNY and SVGAGI (reference sequence). V lost 5 bases and J 7 bases, leaving 30 bases between the germline ends. The CDR3 reads CASSPGTGGLAGHWNEQFF. The DNA of the CDR3 is TGTGCCAGCAGTCCCGGGACAGGAGGCCTAGCGGGCCACTGGAATGAGCAGTTCTTC.

This clone was picked up one time. The rearrangement links TRBV18 to TRBJ2-1; no definite D call. The CDR3 runs 12 residues. Germline loops: CDR1 KGHSH, CDR2 LQKENI. The germline V and J ends were trimmed by 1 base and 7 bases, with 5 bases remaining between them. The CDR3 protein is CASSPLGNEQFF. CDR3 DNA: TGTGCCAGCTCACCACTCGGAAATGAGCAGTTCTTC.

The rearrangement joins TRBV6-5 to TRBJ2-7; the match to TRBD1 covers 12 bases. The length of the CDR3 is 16 residues. Per germline, CDR1 MNHEY and CDR2 SVGAGI. The J segment lost 4 bases and the V segment lost 0 bases, leaving 4 bases of the junction unmatched. The DNA for the CDR3 is TGTGCCAGCAGTTACTCGGGACAGGGGGCTCTTTACGAGCAGTACTTC. This encodes CASSYSGQGALYEQYF.

This clone was seen a handful of times. The junction departs from germline at one end; a sequencing error may be responsible. The rearrangement links TRBV4-3 to TRBJ1-5; D might be TRBD1 (6 bases). Germline assignment: CDR1 LGHNA and CDR2 YSLEER. There are 13 residues in the CDR3. The CDR3: CASSKDRNQPQHF. CDR3 coding DNA: TGCGCCAGCAGCAAAGACAGGAATCAGCCCCAGCATTTT.

The chain uses TRBV28 and TRBJ1-1; no firm D call. Trimming removed 6 bases at V and 1 base at J, with 3 bases between. Germline lookup yields CDR1 MDHEN and CDR2 SYDVKM. The CDR3 totals 11 residues. CDR3 DNA: TGTGCCAGCAGCCGGAACACTGAAGCTTTCTTT. Translation: CASSRNTEAFF. The whole variable domain, filled in from reference TRBV28 and TRBJ1-1, reads DVKVTQSSRYLVKRTGEKVFLECVQDMDHENMFWYRQDPGLGLRLIYFSYDVKMKEKGDIPEGYSVSREKKERFSLILESASTNQTSMYLCASSRNTEAFFGQGTRLTVV.

The CDR3 loop is CASSGSTGSYSPLHF. Written as DNA, the CDR3 is TGTGCCAGTAGTGGCTCAACAGGGAGCTATTCACCCCTCCACTTT. The chain joins TRBV19 to TRBJ1-6, with D perhaps TRBD1 (6 bases). The CDR3 contains 15 residues. Trimming took 5 bases from V and 8 from J, leaving 16 bases between them. Germline CDR1 is LNHDA and CDR2 is SQIVND (reference sequence).

The V gene is TRBV7-3, the J gene TRBJ2-3, with a tentative D call TRBD2 (5 bases). CDR1 is SGHTA, CDR2 FQGTGA, per germline. The CDR3 is 14 amino acids. Trimming took off 5 bases at V and 3 bases at J, with 12 bases between the two ends. The CDR3 DNA follows: TGTGCCAGCAGCCCCGGAGGCGAAACAGATACGCAGTATTTT. Protein product: CASSPGGETDTQYF.

The genes are TRBV7-2 and TRBJ2-5, with TRBD2 matching over 7 bases. Germline V gene data show CDR1 as SGHTA and CDR2 as FQGNSA. With V trimmed by 0 bases and J by 5 bases, 9 bases remained unmatched. The CDR3 is made up of 16 amino acids. In nucleotides, the CDR3 is TGTGCCAGCAGCTTAGCGGGAGGGATTATAGGCGAGACCCAGTACTTC. Its protein product is CASSLAGGIIGETQYF.

The chain couples TRBV24-1 to TRBJ2-7, with 7 positions matching TRBD1. The CDR3 sequence is 15 residues long. CDR1 is KGHDR, CDR2 SFDVKD, per germline. The V segment lost 3 bases and the J segment 2 bases; nucleotides outside the gene matches: 6. The CDR3 is CATSDTRTGPYEQYF. In DNA, the CDR3 is TGTGCCACCAGTGATACCAGGACAGGCCCCTACGAGCAGTACTTC.

V usage is TRBV7-3 and J usage is TRBJ1-5, with D uncertain. Looked up from germline, CDR1 is SGHTA and CDR2 is FQGTGA. V gave up 5 bases and J gave up 6 bases, with 11 bases separating them. This CDR3 region has 13 residues. The CDR3 region is CASSPDGSQPQHF. The CDR3, as DNA: TGTGCCAGCAGCCCCGATGGCAGTCAGCCCCAGCATTTT.

The chain uses TRBV7-3 and TRBJ2-7, with no clear D. V lost 2 bases and J lost 1, with 9 bases in between. The CDR3 covers 14 residues. Germline-derived CDR1 and CDR2 are SGHTA and FQGTGA. For the CDR3, the DNA is TGTGCCAGCAGCTTATCGGCAAATTCCTACGAGCAGTACTTC. Its protein is CASSLSANSYEQYF.

This chain connects TRBV30 to TRBJ1-4; D unclear. The germline gives CDR1 GTSNPN, CDR2 SVGIG (reference sequence). Between the trimmed V and J ends, which lost 2 bases and 4 bases, there was a span of 14 bases. There are 15 residues in the CDR3. CDR3 region: CAWSSGPLINEKLFF. CDR3 bases: TGTGCCTGGAGTAGTGGACCGCTTATTAATGAAAAACTGTTTTTT.

This clone has just one count. The CDR3 region has the DNA TGTGCCAGCAGAAAGCCCTCGGGTAATGAGCAGTTCTTC. Its translation: CASRKPSGNEQFF. The chain combines TRBV12-3 or TRBV12-4 with TRBJ2-1; D call uncertain. The V and J ends lost 6 bases and 7 bases respectively, with 13 bases between them. This CDR3 is 13 amino acids long.

The V call is TRBV28, the J call TRBJ2-7, with D tentatively TRBD1 (5 bases). Deletions cut 7 bases from V and 0 bases from J, with 16 bases between. CDR1 and CDR2 (germline): MDHEN, SYDVKM. The CDR3 has 15 amino acids. In DNA, the CDR3 is TGTGCCAGCAACCCTCCGCGGACAATCTCCTACGAGCAGTACTTC. Translated: CASNPPRTISYEQYF.

This chain links TRBV27 with TRBJ2-7, with 12 bases identical to TRBD2. V dropped 4 bases and J dropped 0; count of bases not matched to a gene: 10. This CDR3 is 18 amino acids long. In germline, CDR1 is MNHEY, CDR2 SMNVEV (reference sequence). The CDR3 DNA follows: TGTGCCAGCAGTTCATGGAAACTAGCGGGAGGAGTCTCCTACGAGCAGTACTTC. Its translation is CASSSWKLAGGVSYEQYF.

This clone was recorded once. The J gene is TRBJ1-6, the V gene TRBV5-1, with 9 bases matching TRBD1. There are 14 residues in the CDR3. Germline values: CDR1 SGHRS, CDR2 YFSETQ. J gave up 10 bases and V 0 bases, and 2 bases lay outside the gene matches. The CDR3 here is CASSLGQGDSPLHF. The CDR3 nucleotides are TGCGCCAGCAGCTTGGGACAGGGGGACTCACCCCTCCACTTT.

The rearrangement links TRBV11-2 to TRBJ2-1; 10 bases map to TRBD2. V shed 1 base and J 7 bases; nucleotides not matched to a gene: 13. Germline V gene data show CDR1 as SGHAT and CDR2 as FQNNGV. This CDR3 has 18 amino acids. The CDR3 spells CASSLVSPGLAAWNEQFF. CDR3 in DNA: TGTGCCAGCAGCTTAGTATCCCCCGGACTAGCGGCGTGGAATGAGCAGTTCTTC.

This chain joins TRBV7-8 and TRBJ2-3, with 10 bases matching TRBD2. CDR1 and CDR2 from the germline V gene are SGHVS and FQNEAQ. V dropped 5 bases and J dropped 6; count of bases not matched to a gene: 8. The CDR3 is made up of 15 amino acids. CDR3 DNA sequence: TGTGCCAGCAGCCGAGGGACTAGCGCAGTGGATACGCAGTATTTT. Protein sequence: CASSRGTSAVDTQYF.